These 32 T cell receptor beta chains share one sample of origin, sequenced in a study of T cell repertoires in cytomegalovirus infection. Their antigens are not known. TCRdb processed the reads anew with MiXCR; each CDR3 protein has one entry. The sample includes around 300,000 distinct CDR3 sequences, around 20% seen only once; the top ten take around 20%. This sample comprised cultured PBMCs, obtained from culture after CMV antigen stimulation. These receptors were collected from a human donor in good health (CMV status not recorded). Some clones in this sample may be carry-over from other donors' samples.

The chain carries TRBV25-1 and TRBJ1-2, with 9 bases that match TRBD1. Trimming cost V 5 bases and J 4 bases; bases outside gene matches: 8. This CDR3 comprises 15 residues. Germline lookup yields CDR1 MGHDK and CDR2 SYGVNS. CDR3 in amino acids: CASSTGTGYTYGYTF. The CDR3 DNA reads as TGTGCCAGCAGTACCGGGACAGGGTATACCTATGGCTACACCTTC.

This rearrangement joins TRBV5-1 to TRBJ2-1; D is possibly TRBD2 (5 bases). CDR3 length: 17 residues. V lost 3 bases and J 4 bases, leaving 20 bases between the germline ends. The germline V gene has CDR1 SGHRS and CDR2 YFSETQ. CDR3 amino acids: CASSSSSGPAEYNEQFF. CDR3 in DNA: TGCGCCAGCAGCTCATCTTCAGGACCAGCGGAATACAATGAGCAGTTCTTC.

With regard to this clonotype: One base away lies a much larger clone, so this may be a sequencing read error. The V gene is TRBV7-6, the J gene TRBJ1-6; D not resolved. Looked up from germline, CDR1 is SGHVS and CDR2 is FNYEAQ. CDR3 length: 13 amino acids. Written as DNA, the CDR3 is TGTGCCAGCAGTTACACCGGGAATTCACCCCGCCACTTT. This codes for CASSYTGNSPRHF.

This clonotype was recorded a few times. The rearrangement joins TRBV20-1 to TRBJ2-7; TRBD1 matches at 9 bases. This CDR3 is 14 amino acids long. J lost 7 bases, V lost 5 bases, and 12 bases had no gene match. Germline CDR1 and CDR2: DFQATT and SNEGSKA (reference sequence). As DNA, the CDR3 is TGCAGTGCTCAGACCGGGACAGGGACAGGGGAGCAGTACTTC. This translates into CSAQTGTGTGEQYF.

The gene calls are TRBV7-8 and TRBJ2-1; 8 bases map to TRBD1. CDR3 length: 19 residues. The germline gives CDR1 SGHVS, CDR2 FQNEAQ. Losses at the gene ends were 5 bases for V and 1 base for J; bases not matched to a gene: 16. The CDR3 DNA reads TGTGCCAGCAGCACACGGACAGGGTTGTTTGGTAGGTCCTACAATGAGCAGTTCTTC. Translation: CASSTRTGLFGRSYNEQFF.

In this sample, this clonotype turned up a few times. The V call is TRBV4-1, the J call TRBJ1-5; tentative D call: TRBD1 (6 bases). Trimming took 3 bases from V and 4 from J, leaving 10 bases between them. CDR1 is MGHRA and CDR2 is YSYEKL in the germline V gene. There are 14 residues in the CDR3. CDR3 nucleotide sequence: TGCGCCAGCAGCCAGCACGACAGGAATCAGCCCCAGCATTTT. Its protein is CASSQHDRNQPQHF.

This clonotype was counted a few times. The chain combines TRBV20-1 with TRBJ2-1, with no clear D. Trimming took 0 bases from V and 3 from J, leaving 18 bases between them. The CDR3 loop spans 17 amino acids. CDR1 and CDR2 from the germline V gene are DFQATT and SNEGSKA (reference sequence). Here the CDR3 reads CSARDGGGRTRYNEQFF. For the CDR3, the DNA is TGCAGTGCTAGAGATGGCGGCGGTAGGACCCGCTACAATGAGCAGTTCTTC.

At least ten counts were recorded for this clonotype. The rearrangement links TRBV7-2 to TRBJ1-3; 8 bases are a match to TRBD1. Looked up from germline, CDR1 is SGHTA and CDR2 is FQGNSA. The CDR3 has 15 amino acids. V lost 1 base to trimming and J lost 3 bases; unmatched junction nucleotides: 2. The CDR3 spells CASSLGTGYGNTIYF. In DNA form, the CDR3 reads TGTGCCAGCAGCTTAGGGACAGGGTATGGAAACACCATATATTTT.

The table lists this clonotype with many counts. The chain employs TRBV7-2 and TRBJ2-1; D remains unclear. The CDR3 has 16 amino acids. Trimming removed 2 bases from V and 3 bases from J, with 14 bases in between. Germline V gives CDR1 SGHTA, CDR2 FQGNSA. The DNA of the CDR3 is TGTGCCAGCAGCTTATCGACTGGAGCTAACTACAATGAGCAGTTCTTC. Its protein is CASSLSTGANYNEQFF.

The V call is TRBV2, the J call TRBJ2-1; D is unresolved. The CDR3 has 11 residues. V was cut by 6 bases and J by 9 bases, with 9 bases left in between. CDR1 is SNHLY and CDR2 is FYNNEI in the germline V gene. Written as DNA, the CDR3 is TGTGCCAGCAGGGAGTCTAGTGAGCAGTTCTTC. It specifies CASRESSEQFF. Variable domain in full (rest from reference TRBV2 and TRBJ2-1): EPEVTQTPSHQVTQMGQEVILRCVPISNHLYFYWYRQILGQKVEFLVSFYNNEISEKSEIFDDQFSVERPDGSNFTLKIRSTKLEDSAMYFCASRESSEQFFGPGTRLTVL.

The chain uses TRBV11-2 and TRBJ1-6, with no clear D. This CDR3 is 13 amino acids long. V lost 2 bases to trimming and J lost 6 bases, with 5 bases between them. The germline V gene encodes CDR1 SGHAT and CDR2 FQNNGV. The CDR3 sequence: CASSLSSNSPLHF. CDR3 nucleotides: TGTGCCAGCAGCTTAAGTAGTAATTCACCCCTCCACTTT.

The chain has TRBV6-2 or TRBV6-3 and TRBJ2-2, with a tentative D call TRBD1 (6 bases). This CDR3 spans 13 amino acids. Germline V gene sequence: CDR1 MNHEY, CDR2 SVGEGT. Trimming removed 7 bases at V and 7 bases at J, with 13 bases between. CDR3 amino acids: CASNQGTSGELFF. The CDR3 DNA follows: TGTGCCAGCAACCAGGGGACAAGCGGGGAGCTGTTTTTT.

The chain uses TRBV24-1 and TRBJ2-1; D uncertain. Germline assignment: CDR1 KGHDR and CDR2 SFDVKD. This CDR3 is built from 11 residues. V was shortened by 4 bases and J by 12 bases, with 9 bases between the two germline ends. CDR3: CATSERTGQFF. The DNA for the CDR3 is TGTGCCACCAGTGAAAGGACCGGGCAGTTCTTC.

Turning to this clonotype: One end of the junction is discordant with germline, which a read error may explain. The chain links TRBV4-1 to TRBJ2-1; 8 bases line up with TRBD2. In germline, CDR1 is MGHRA, CDR2 YSYEKL. The CDR3 loop spans 16 amino acids. The CDR3: CASSQVGLAGPNVQFF. CDR3 sequence (DNA): TGTGCCAGCAGCCAAGTGGGGCTAGCGGGCCCCAATGTGCAGTTCTTC.

The V and J genes are TRBV18 and TRBJ2-1, with a weak D call TRBD2 (6 bases). CDR1 and CDR2 from the germline V gene are KGHSH and LQKENI. The CDR3 runs 16 residues. V lost 3 bases, J lost 5 bases, and 17 bases lay in between. CDR3 bases: TGTGCCAGCTCACCCCCCTCAGGCGGGACTGACAATGAGCAGTTCTTC. This sequence encodes CASSPPSGGTDNEQFF.

This clonotype was seen many times. This rearrangement joins TRBV12-3 or TRBV12-4 to TRBJ2-1; possibly TRBD1 or TRBD2 for D (5 bases each). The CDR3 has 17 amino acids. Trimming took off 3 bases at V and 7 bases at J, with 22 bases between the two ends. CDR3 DNA sequence: TGTGCCAGCAGTTTGAGGGTCGAGGGGCCGAGTATGAATGAGCAGTTCTTC. Protein product: CASSLRVEGPSMNEQFF.

This chain joins TRBV20-1 and TRBJ2-5; no reliable D call. The CDR3 covers 13 residues. The germline CDR1 and CDR2 sequences are DFQATT and SNEGSKA (reference sequence). V lost 0 bases and J 5 bases, leaving 10 bases between the germline ends. The CDR3 region has the DNA TGCAGTGCTAGAGATATTAGCTTGGAGACCCAGTACTTC. It encodes CSARDISLETQYF.

This clonotype turned up a few times. J is TRBJ1-2 and V is TRBV19; D may be TRBD1 (5 bases). Between the trimmed V and J ends, which lost 3 bases and 4 bases, there was a span of 15 bases. CDR3 length: 15 amino acids. CDR1 LNHDA and CDR2 SQIVND come from the germline V gene (reference sequence). CDR3 coding DNA: TGTGCCAGTAGTATTCGGGGACGGCAGAGCTATGGCTACACCTTC. This gives the protein CASSIRGRQSYGYTF.

This clonotype was counted only a few times. The V and J genes are TRBV6-5 and TRBJ2-1; 12 bases match TRBD2. V dropped 2 bases and J dropped 9; count of bases not matched to a gene: 8. Germline V gene data show CDR1 as MNHEY and CDR2 as SVGAGI. This CDR3 region has 16 residues. CDR3 sequence (DNA): TGTGCCAGCAGTTACCTTCTAGCGGGAGGGAGCGGTGAGCAGTTCTTC. Its translation: CASSYLLAGGSGEQFF.

This chain uses TRBV7-9 with TRBJ1-2, with TRBD1 as a possible D gene (5 bases). Germline loops: CDR1 SEHNR, CDR2 FQNEAQ (reference sequence). CDR3 length: 14 amino acids. The V end was cut by 5 bases, the J end by 7 bases, with 17 bases between. Here the CDR3 reads CASSNPGRETGYTF. CDR3 DNA: TGTGCCAGCAGCAATCCGGGCAGGGAGACTGGCTACACCTTC. Full variable domain (missing parts from reference TRBV7-9 and TRBJ1-2): DTGVSQNPRHKITKRGQNVTFRCDPISEHNRLYWYRQTLGQGPEFLTYFQNEAQLEKSRLLSDRFSAERPKGSFSTLEIQRTEQGDSAMYLCASSNPGRETGYTFGSGTRLTVV.

The V call is TRBV6-4, the J call TRBJ2-7; D perhaps matches TRBD2 (5 bases). This CDR3 is 13 amino acids long. Germline V lookup: CDR1 MRHNA, CDR2 SNTAGT. V gave up 2 bases and J gave up 2 bases, with 7 bases separating them. In DNA, the CDR3 is TGTGCCAGCAGTGACGCACTAGCCTACGAGCAGTACTTC. This encodes CASSDALAYEQYF.

This clonotype turned up a few times. CDR3 protein: CASSQLFRAGASTDTQYF. In nucleotides, the CDR3 is TGTGCCAGCTCACAATTATTCCGGGCTGGCGCCTCAACAGATACGCAGTATTTT. The V gene is TRBV18, the J gene TRBJ2-3; D gene ambiguous. CDR3 length: 18 residues. The V gene lost 4 bases and the J gene lost 3 bases, with 23 bases spanning the gap. Germline values: CDR1 KGHSH, CDR2 LQKENI.

This clonotype was picked up many times. V is TRBV12-3 or TRBV12-4 and J is TRBJ1-2; TRBD1 matches 11 bases. The CDR3 runs 15 residues. The V gene end was trimmed by 4 bases and the J gene end by 7 bases; junction bases not matched to a gene: 8. The CDR3 sequence: CASSSGGQGARGYTF. The CDR3 DNA is TGTGCCAGCAGTTCGGGCGGACAGGGGGCGCGTGGCTACACCTTC.

In its sample, this clonotype was seen a few times. The chain uses TRBV29-1 and TRBJ1-2; D gene unclear. The V gene's germline CDR1 is SQVTM and CDR2 ANQGSEA. The V end was cut by 2 bases, the J end by 4 bases, with 5 bases between. This CDR3 is built from 11 residues. CDR3 sequence: CSVESVYGYTF. CDR3 nucleotides: TGCAGCGTTGAATCAGTCTATGGCTACACCTTC.

This clonotype has just a few counts. This rearrangement joins TRBV11-3 to TRBJ2-1; maybe TRBD2 (5 bases). Between the trimmed V and J ends, which lost 5 bases and 8 bases, there was a span of 13 bases. The CDR3 length is 13 residues. Germline V lookup: CDR1 SGHNT, CDR2 YENEEA. DNA of the CDR3: TGTGCCAGCAGCCTTGAACGGGATTATGAGCAGTTCTTC. Residues: CASSLERDYEQFF.

This sequence joins TRBV5-1 and TRBJ2-1, with D unresolved. Germline loops: CDR1 SGHRS, CDR2 YFSETQ. The CDR3 has 12 residues. The V end was cut by 1 base, the J end by 7 bases, with 6 bases between. The CDR3 region is CASSLSQNEQFF. CDR3 sequence (DNA): TGCGCCAGCAGCTTGTCCCAGAATGAGCAGTTCTTC.

The sample holds a few counts of this clonotype. CDR3 loop: CASSYAGTGRMAETQYF. The DNA for the CDR3 is TGTGCCAGCAGTTACGCCGGGACAGGGAGAATGGCGGAGACCCAGTACTTC. This chain uses TRBV6-2 or TRBV6-3 with TRBJ2-5; 9 nucleotides match TRBD1. Per germline, CDR1 MNHEY and CDR2 SVGEGT. V shed 2 bases, J shed 5 bases, and the junction held 12 bases outside the gene matches. The CDR3 totals 17 residues.

This clonotype was seen repeatedly, ten times or more. The chain carries TRBV20-1 and TRBJ2-7; tentatively, D is TRBD1 (5 bases). The V gene lost 0 bases and the J gene lost 5 bases, with 14 bases spanning the gap. The CDR3 covers 14 residues. Germline V gives CDR1 DFQATT, CDR2 SNEGSKA (reference sequence). CDR3 nucleotides: TGCAGTGCTAGAGATACTGGGGCTTTACACGAGCAGTACTTC. Protein product: CSARDTGALHEQYF.

This clonotype has just a few counts. This chain links TRBV29-1 with TRBJ2-1; either TRBD1 or TRBD2 may supply D (6 bases each). The CDR3 is 18 residues long. Germline V gene data show CDR1 as SQVTM and CDR2 as ANQGSEA. The V and J ends lost 0 bases and 7 bases respectively, with 25 bases between them. In DNA form, the CDR3 reads TGCAGCGTTGAAGATCGGAGGTGGGGGCAGGGGAGGAATAATGAGCAGTTCTTC. Translated, it gives CSVEDRRWGQGRNNEQFF.

There are many counts of this clonotype. The V and J genes are TRBV7-9 and TRBJ2-7; 8 bases map to TRBD2. Germline values: CDR1 SEHNR, CDR2 FQNEAQ (reference sequence). This CDR3 has 15 amino acids. V shed 0 bases, J shed 3 bases, and the junction held 4 bases outside the gene matches. This chain's CDR3 is CASSLASGSNYEQYV. The DNA of the CDR3 is TGTGCCAGCAGCTTAGCCAGCGGGAGTAACTACGAGCAGTACGTC.

The rearrangement links TRBV7-9 to TRBJ2-5, with TRBD2 identical over 14 bases. Germline V gene data show CDR1 as SEHNR and CDR2 as FQNEAQ (reference sequence). V gave up 6 bases and J gave up 4 bases; unmatched junction bases: 7. The CDR3 has 16 residues. CDR3 nucleotide sequence: TGTGCCAGCAGGGGACTAGCGGGAGTGGTTCGAGAGACCCAGTACTTC. It yields the protein CASRGLAGVVRETQYF.

The rearrangement joins TRBV7-2 to TRBJ2-3; D might be TRBD1 (6 bases). Trimming took 5 bases from V and 4 from J, leaving 16 bases between them. The CDR3 is made up of 15 amino acids. The V gene's germline CDR1 is SGHTA and CDR2 FQGNSA. The CDR3 DNA reads TGTGCCAGCAGCCAGGGGCAGGGAGAGTCAGATACGCAGTATTTT. It specifies CASSQGQGESDTQYF. Full variable domain (rest looked up from reference TRBV7-2 and TRBJ2-3): GAGVSQSPSNKVTEKGKDVELRCDPISGHTALYWYRQSLGQGLEFLIYFQGNSAPDKSGLPSDRFSAERTGGSVSTLTIQRTQQEDSAVYLCASSQGQGESDTQYFGPGTRLTVL.